The 7 T cell receptor beta chains below were found in one sample sequenced in a study of T cells after yellow fever vaccination (dated by TCRdb to the late 2010s). In light of the paper, this sample's treatment or condition label describes: live attenuated yellow fever vaccine strain. The library was built by means of 5' RACE. TCRdb names Illumina HiSeq 2500 as the instrument used. TCRdb itself trimmed the public reads at Q25 with fastp, ran MiXCR and retained productive beta chains. CDR3 protein duplicates are merged, each entry listing the most common genes and DNA. This sample gives approximately 550,000 distinct CDR3 sequences in total; about 13% of them show up just once. The top ten clonotypes cover about 14% of the sample. Sequenced here: PBMCs, sampled on the day of the yellow fever booster vaccination. Every receptor here comes from a young man who received the YFV17D yellow fever vaccine.

This clonotype has only a few counts. This chain connects TRBV10-3 to TRBJ2-7; TRBD2 agrees at 7 bases. The germline gives CDR1 ENHRY, CDR2 SYGVKD. V lost 0 bases and J lost 3; bases outside the gene matches: 5. This CDR3 is 15 amino acids long. The CDR3, as DNA: TGTGCCATCAGTGAGTCTCTTGGGGGGGGCTACGAGCAGTACTTC. Its protein is CAISESLGGGYEQYF.

This chain links TRBV10-3 with TRBJ2-4; 12 positions agree with TRBD2. The CDR3 has 15 amino acids. Germline V lookup: CDR1 ENHRY, CDR2 SYGVKD. V trimming: 9 bases; J trimming: 7 bases; junction bases outside the gene matches: 10. Written as DNA, the CDR3 is TGTGCCATTATGACTAGCGGGAGAGGTTCGAACATTCAGTACTTC. Translated: CAIMTSGRGSNIQYF.

The rearrangement uses TRBV15 and TRBJ2-2; weak D call: TRBD1 (6 bases). CDR1 and CDR2 (germline): LNHNV, YYDKDF (reference sequence). This CDR3 spans 16 amino acids. V lost 5 bases to trimming and J lost 0 bases, with 13 bases between them. The CDR3 DNA reads as TGTGCCACCAGCCGCCAATCAGGGGCGAACACCGGGGAGCTGTTTTTT. This translates into CATSRQSGANTGELFF.

The chain carries TRBV4-3 and TRBJ2-3; possibly TRBD1 or TRBD2 for D (5 bases each). The CDR3 loop spans 13 amino acids. Germline V gene lookup returns CDR1 LGHNA and CDR2 YSLEER. V shed 1 base and J shed 6 bases, with 8 bases lying between them. The CDR3 bases are TGCGCCAGCAGCCAAGGAGAGGGGGATACGCAGTATTTT. It is translated as CASSQGEGDTQYF.

This clonotype was detected many times. The chain combines TRBV18 with TRBJ2-1; 12 bases match TRBD2. The V gene's germline CDR1 is KGHSH and CDR2 LQKENI. The junction had 6 bases not matched to a gene; V was cut back by 8 bases and J by 4 bases. The CDR3 contains 15 residues. CDR3 DNA: TGTGCCAGCAGCCCACTAGCGGGAGGTTACAATGAGCAGTTCTTC. Translation: CASSPLAGGYNEQFF.

The CDR3 spells CASSSSRSLTRAKNIQYF. CDR3 bases: TGTGCCAGCAGCTCCTCGCGGTCTCTAACTCGGGCCAAAAACATTCAGTACTTC. The chain employs TRBV5-5 and TRBJ2-4; D unclear. Per the germline V gene, CDR1 is SGHKS and CDR2 is YYEKEE (reference sequence). The V end was cut by 3 bases, the J end by 1 base, with 20 bases between. This CDR3 has 18 residues.

This clonotype was counted a few times. The genes are TRBV5-4 and TRBJ2-1, with D perhaps TRBD1 (5 bases). This CDR3 contains 16 residues. V lost 6 bases to trimming and J lost 1 base, with 17 bases between them. Looked up from germline, CDR1 is SGHNT and CDR2 is YYREEE (reference sequence). CDR3 sequence reads: CASTGSQQGSYNEQFF. In DNA form, the CDR3 reads TGTGCCAGCACTGGTTCTCAGCAGGGATCCTACAATGAGCAGTTCTTC.